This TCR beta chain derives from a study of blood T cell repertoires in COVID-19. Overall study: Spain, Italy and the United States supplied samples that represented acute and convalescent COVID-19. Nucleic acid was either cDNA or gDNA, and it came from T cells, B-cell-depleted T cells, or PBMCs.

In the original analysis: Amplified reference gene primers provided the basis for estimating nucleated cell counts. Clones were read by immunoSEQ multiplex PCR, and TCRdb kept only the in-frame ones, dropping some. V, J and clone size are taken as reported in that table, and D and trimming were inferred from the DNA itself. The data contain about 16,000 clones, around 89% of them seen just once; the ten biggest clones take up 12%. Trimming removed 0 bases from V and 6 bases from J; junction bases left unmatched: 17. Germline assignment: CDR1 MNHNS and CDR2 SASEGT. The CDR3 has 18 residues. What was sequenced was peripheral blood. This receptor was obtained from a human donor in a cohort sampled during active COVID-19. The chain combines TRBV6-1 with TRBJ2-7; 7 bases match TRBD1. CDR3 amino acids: CASSEAGRGPGFSSEQYF. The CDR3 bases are TGTGCCAGCAGTGAAGCGGGAAGGGGGCCGGGTTTTTCGAGCGAGCAGTACTTC.